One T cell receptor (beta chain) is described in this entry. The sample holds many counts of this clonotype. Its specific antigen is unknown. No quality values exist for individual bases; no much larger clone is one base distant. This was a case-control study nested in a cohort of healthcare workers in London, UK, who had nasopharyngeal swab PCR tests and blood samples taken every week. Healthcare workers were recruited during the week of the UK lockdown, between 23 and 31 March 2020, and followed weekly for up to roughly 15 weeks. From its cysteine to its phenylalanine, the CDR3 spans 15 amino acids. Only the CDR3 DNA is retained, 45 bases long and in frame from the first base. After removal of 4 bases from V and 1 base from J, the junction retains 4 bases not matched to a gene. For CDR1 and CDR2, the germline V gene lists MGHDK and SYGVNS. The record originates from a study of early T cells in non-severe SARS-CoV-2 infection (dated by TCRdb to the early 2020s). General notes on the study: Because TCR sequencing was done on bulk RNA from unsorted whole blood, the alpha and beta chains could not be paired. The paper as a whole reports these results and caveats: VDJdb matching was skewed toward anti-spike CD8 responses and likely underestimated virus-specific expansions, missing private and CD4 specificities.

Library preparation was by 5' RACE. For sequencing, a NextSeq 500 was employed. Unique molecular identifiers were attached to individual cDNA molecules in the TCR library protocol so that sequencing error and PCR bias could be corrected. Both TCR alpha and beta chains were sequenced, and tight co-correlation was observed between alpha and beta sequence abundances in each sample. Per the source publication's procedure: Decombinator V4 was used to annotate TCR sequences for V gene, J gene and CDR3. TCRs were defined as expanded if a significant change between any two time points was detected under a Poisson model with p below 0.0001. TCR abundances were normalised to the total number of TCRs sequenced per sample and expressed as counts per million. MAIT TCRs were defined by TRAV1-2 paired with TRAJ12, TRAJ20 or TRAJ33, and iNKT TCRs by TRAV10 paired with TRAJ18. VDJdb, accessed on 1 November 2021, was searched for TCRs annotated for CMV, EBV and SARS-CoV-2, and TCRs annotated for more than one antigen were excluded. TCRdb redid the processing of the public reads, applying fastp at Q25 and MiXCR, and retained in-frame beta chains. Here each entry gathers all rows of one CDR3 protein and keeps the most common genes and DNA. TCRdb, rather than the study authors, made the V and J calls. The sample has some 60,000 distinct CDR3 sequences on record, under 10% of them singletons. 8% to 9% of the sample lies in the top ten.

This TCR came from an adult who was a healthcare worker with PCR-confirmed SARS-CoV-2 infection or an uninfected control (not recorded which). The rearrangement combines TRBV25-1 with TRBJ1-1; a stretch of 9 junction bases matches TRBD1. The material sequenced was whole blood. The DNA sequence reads TGTGCCAGCAGTGCACTGGACAGGGGGAACACTGAAGCTTTCTTT. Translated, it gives CASSALDRGNTEAFF.